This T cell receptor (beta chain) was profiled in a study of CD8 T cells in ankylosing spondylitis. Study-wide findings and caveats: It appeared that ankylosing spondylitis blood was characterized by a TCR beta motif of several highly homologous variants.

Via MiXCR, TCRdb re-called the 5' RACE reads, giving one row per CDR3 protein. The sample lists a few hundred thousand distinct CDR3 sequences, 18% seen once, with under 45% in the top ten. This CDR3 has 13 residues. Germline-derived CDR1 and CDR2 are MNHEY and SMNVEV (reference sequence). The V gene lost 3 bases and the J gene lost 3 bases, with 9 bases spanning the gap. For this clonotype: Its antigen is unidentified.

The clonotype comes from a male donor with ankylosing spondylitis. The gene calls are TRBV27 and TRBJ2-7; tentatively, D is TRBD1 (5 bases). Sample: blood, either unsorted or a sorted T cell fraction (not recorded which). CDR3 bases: TGTGCCAGCAGTTTCGGACACGTCTACGAGCAGTACTTC. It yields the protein CASSFGHVYEQYF.